The next 12 T cell receptor beta chains were all read from a single sample in a study of response to subunit inactivated influenza vaccine. TCRdb re-called the RT-PCR reads through MiXCR, storing one row per CDR3 protein. This sample has just under 550,000 distinct CDR3 sequences, with around a quarter found just once. The same specimen was also included in a second study, on T cells expressing NK-cell markers. That source adds: It was by 5'RACE template switching with UMIs that TCR beta cDNA was made.

The sequencing here drew on CD4+ T cells sorted from PBMCs, taken 11 to 12 days after vaccination. The receptors come from a man in his forties or fifties who received an inactivated influenza vaccine.

The chain combines TRBV3-1 with TRBJ2-1, with D possibly called TRBD1 or TRBD2 (6 bases each). Per germline, CDR1 LGHDT and CDR2 YNNKEL (reference sequence). Trimming removed 0 bases at V and 2 bases at J, with 11 bases between. CDR3 length: 16 residues. The CDR3 DNA reads as TGTGCCAGCAGCCAAGAAGGGGGGTCTACCTACAATGAGCAGTTCTTC. Its translation is CASSQEGGSTYNEQFF.

This chain joins TRBV7-2 and TRBJ2-7, with TRBD1 as a possible D gene (5 bases). The CDR3 totals 13 residues. CDR1 and CDR2 from the germline V gene are SGHTA and FQGNSA. V gave up 5 bases and J gave up 2 bases, with 10 bases separating them. This CDR3 reads CASSIDRTYEQYF. The CDR3 nucleotides read TGTGCCAGCAGCATAGACAGAACCTACGAGCAGTACTTC.

This clonotype was seen only a few times. CDR3 region: CASSMNRANTEAFF. As DNA, the CDR3 is TGTGCCAGCAGTATGAACAGGGCGAACACTGAAGCTTTCTTT. V usage is TRBV12-3 or TRBV12-4 and J usage is TRBJ1-1; D is possibly TRBD1 (6 bases). Trimming cost V 5 bases and J 1 base, with 11 bases left between them. This CDR3 comprises 14 residues.

This clonotype was recorded many times. The chain has TRBV27 and TRBJ2-7, with 7 bases lining up with TRBD1. Germline CDR1 MNHEY, CDR2 SMNVEV (reference sequence). The CDR3 is made up of 14 amino acids. V shed 3 bases and J 0 bases; nucleotides not matched to a gene: 2. CDR3 sequence: CASSLDRTSYEQYF. The DNA for the CDR3 is TGTGCCAGCAGTTTGGACAGGACCTCCTACGAGCAGTACTTC.

The rearrangement uses TRBV6-1 and TRBJ2-2, with a tentative D call TRBD2 (7 bases). The CDR3 covers 14 residues. V was shortened by 6 bases and J by 3 bases, with 11 bases between the two germline ends. Germline V lookup: CDR1 MNHNS, CDR2 SASEGT. The CDR3 reads CASREGGDTGELFF. Here the CDR3 DNA reads TGTGCCAGCAGGGAGGGGGGGGACACCGGGGAGCTGTTTTTT.

The chain recombines TRBV12-3 or TRBV12-4 with TRBJ2-6; 7 bases align to TRBD1. Trimming cost V 5 bases and J 2 bases; bases outside gene matches: 6. The length of the CDR3 is 16 residues. As DNA, the CDR3 is TGTGCCAGCAGTGGGATCGGGACAGCTGGGGCCAACGTCCTGACTTTC. It translates to CASSGIGTAGANVLTF.

The genes are TRBV10-2 and TRBJ2-3, with D unresolved. The CDR3 covers 15 residues. The germline V gene has CDR1 WSHSY and CDR2 SAAADI. V gave up 4 bases and J gave up 2 bases, with 13 bases separating them. The CDR3 DNA follows: TGCGCCAGCAGTGGGCAAGGCGTAATCACAGATACGCAGTATTTT. Protein sequence: CASSGQGVITDTQYF.

This clonotype was recorded a few times. This chain joins TRBV12-3 or TRBV12-4 and TRBJ2-2, with a possible D match to TRBD2 (7 bases). Trimming removed 3 bases from V and 4 bases from J, with 12 bases in between. The CDR3 is made up of 15 amino acids. The CDR3: CASSLWGGPTGELFF. DNA of the CDR3: TGTGCCAGCAGTTTGTGGGGGGGCCCCACCGGGGAGCTGTTTTTT.

This chain uses TRBV7-2 with TRBJ2-5, with 8 bases matching TRBD1. This CDR3 is built from 14 residues. CDR1 and CDR2 (germline): SGHTA, FQGNSA. The V gene end was trimmed by 7 bases and the J gene end by 7 bases; junction bases not matched to a gene: 11. The CDR3 sequence: CASNPDRAYVTQYF. DNA of the CDR3: TGTGCCAGCAACCCGGACAGGGCGTATGTGACCCAGTACTTC.

The CDR3 DNA sequence: TGCAGTGCGCCCCGGGGGGGCGGCACAGATACGCAGTATTTT. This sequence encodes CSAPRGGGTDTQYF. This chain links TRBV20-1 with TRBJ2-3; the match to TRBD2 covers 8 bases. There are 14 residues in the CDR3. Germline trimming cut 6 bases from V and 1 base from J; bases unmatched to any gene: 6. Germline-derived CDR1 and CDR2 are DFQATT and SNEGSKA (reference sequence).

This chain links TRBV6-2 or TRBV6-3 with TRBJ2-7; tentatively, D is TRBD1 (5 bases). V was cut by 6 bases and J by 6 bases, with 15 bases left in between. The CDR3 is 13 amino acids. Germline-derived CDR1 and CDR2 are MNHEY and SVGEGT. This chain's CDR3 is CASSPEWQGEQYF. The CDR3 bases are TGTGCCAGCAGCCCTGAGTGGCAGGGCGAGCAGTACTTC.

This chain uses TRBV20-1 with TRBJ2-5; D not certain. The length of the CDR3 is 14 residues. Germline values: CDR1 DFQATT, CDR2 SNEGSKA (reference sequence). V was clipped by 3 bases and J by 1 base, with 12 bases between them. This CDR3 reads CSARSPQRQETQYF. CDR3 in DNA: TGCAGTGCTAGGTCCCCACAGCGCCAAGAGACCCAGTACTTC.